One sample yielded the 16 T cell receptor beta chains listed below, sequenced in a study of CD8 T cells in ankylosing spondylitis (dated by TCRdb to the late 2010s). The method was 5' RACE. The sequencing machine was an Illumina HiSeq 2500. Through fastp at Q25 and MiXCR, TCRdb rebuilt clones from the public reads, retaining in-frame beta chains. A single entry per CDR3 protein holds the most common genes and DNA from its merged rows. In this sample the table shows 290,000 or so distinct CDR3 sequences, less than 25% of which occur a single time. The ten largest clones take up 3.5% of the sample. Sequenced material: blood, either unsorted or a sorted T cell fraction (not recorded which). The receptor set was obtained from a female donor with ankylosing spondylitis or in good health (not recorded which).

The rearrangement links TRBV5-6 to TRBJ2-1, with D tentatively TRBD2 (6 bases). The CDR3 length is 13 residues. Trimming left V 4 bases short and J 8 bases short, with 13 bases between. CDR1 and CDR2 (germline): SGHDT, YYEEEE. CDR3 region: CASSQQWEDEQFF. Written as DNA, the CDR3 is TGTGCCAGCAGCCAACAATGGGAGGATGAGCAGTTCTTC.

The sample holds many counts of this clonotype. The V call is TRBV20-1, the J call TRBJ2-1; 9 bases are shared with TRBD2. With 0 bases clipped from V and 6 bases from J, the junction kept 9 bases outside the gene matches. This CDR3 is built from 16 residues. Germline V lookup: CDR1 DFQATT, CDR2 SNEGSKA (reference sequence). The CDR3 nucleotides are TGCAGTGCTAGAGATCCTGATAGCGGGAGATCCAATGAGCAGTTCTTC. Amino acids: CSARDPDSGRSNEQFF.

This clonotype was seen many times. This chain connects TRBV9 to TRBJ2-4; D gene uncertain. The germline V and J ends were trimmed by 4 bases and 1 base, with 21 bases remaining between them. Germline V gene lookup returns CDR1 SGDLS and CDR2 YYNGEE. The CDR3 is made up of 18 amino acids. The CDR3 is CASSRTAGWTGAKNIQYF. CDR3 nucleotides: TGTGCCAGCAGCCGTACAGCTGGATGGACGGGTGCCAAAAACATTCAGTACTTC.

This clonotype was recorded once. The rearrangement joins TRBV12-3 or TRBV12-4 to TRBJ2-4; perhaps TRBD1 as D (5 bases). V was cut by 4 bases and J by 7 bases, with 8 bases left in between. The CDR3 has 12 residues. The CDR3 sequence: CASSSAGNIQYF. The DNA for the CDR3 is TGTGCCAGCAGTTCCGCAGGGAACATTCAGTACTTC.

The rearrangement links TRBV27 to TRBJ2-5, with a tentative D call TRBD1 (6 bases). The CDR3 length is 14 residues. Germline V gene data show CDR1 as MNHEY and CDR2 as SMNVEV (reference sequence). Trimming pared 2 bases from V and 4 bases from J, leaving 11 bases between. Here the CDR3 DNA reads TGTGCCAGCAGTTTAGGGGGCTCCCGAGAGACCCAGTACTTC. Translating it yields CASSLGGSRETQYF.

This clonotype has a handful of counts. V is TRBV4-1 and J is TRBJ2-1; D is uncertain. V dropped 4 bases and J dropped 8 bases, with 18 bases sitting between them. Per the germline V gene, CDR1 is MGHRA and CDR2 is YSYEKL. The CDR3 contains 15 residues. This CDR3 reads CASSLRIQFGHEQFF. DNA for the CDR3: TGCGCCAGCAGCCTACGGATCCAATTCGGTCATGAGCAGTTCTTC.

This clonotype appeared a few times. CDR3 coding DNA: TGTGCCAGCAGTGCAGGGGGCTTGGAGACCCAGTACTTC. It codes for CASSAGGLETQYF. This chain connects TRBV11-2 to TRBJ2-5; 8 bases agree with TRBD1. This CDR3 comprises 13 residues. The germline V gene encodes CDR1 SGHAT and CDR2 FQNNGV. Trimming cost V 6 bases and J 5 bases; bases outside gene matches: 5.

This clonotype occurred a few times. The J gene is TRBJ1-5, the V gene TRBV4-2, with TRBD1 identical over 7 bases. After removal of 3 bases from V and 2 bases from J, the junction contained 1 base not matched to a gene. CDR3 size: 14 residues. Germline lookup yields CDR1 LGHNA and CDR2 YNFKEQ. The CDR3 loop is CASSHDRGNQPQHF. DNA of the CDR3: TGTGCCAGCAGCCACGACAGGGGCAATCAGCCCCAGCATTTT.

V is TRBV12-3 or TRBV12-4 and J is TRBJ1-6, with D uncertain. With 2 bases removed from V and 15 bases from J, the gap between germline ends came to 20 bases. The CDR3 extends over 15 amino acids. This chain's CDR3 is CASSLRRVQLGDLHF. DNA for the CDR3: TGTGCCAGCAGTTTAAGGAGAGTACAGCTCGGGGACCTCCACTTT.

This chain's CDR3 is CAWRLAGDRGKETQYF. The CDR3 nucleotides read TGTGCCTGGCGACTAGCGGGAGATCGGGGGAAGGAGACCCAGTACTTC. The V and J genes are TRBV30 and TRBJ2-5; 12 bases match TRBD2. Germline CDR1 and CDR2: GTSNPN and SVGIG (reference sequence). The CDR3 loop spans 16 amino acids. The V and J ends lost 5 bases and 5 bases, in that order; junction bases with no gene match: 12.

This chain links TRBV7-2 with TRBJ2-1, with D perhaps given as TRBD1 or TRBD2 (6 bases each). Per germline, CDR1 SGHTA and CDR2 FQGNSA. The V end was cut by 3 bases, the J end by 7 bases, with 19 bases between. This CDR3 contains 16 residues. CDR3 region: CASSFFSRIGGNEQFF. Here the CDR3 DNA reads TGTGCCAGCAGCTTCTTTTCTCGGATAGGGGGGAATGAGCAGTTCTTC.

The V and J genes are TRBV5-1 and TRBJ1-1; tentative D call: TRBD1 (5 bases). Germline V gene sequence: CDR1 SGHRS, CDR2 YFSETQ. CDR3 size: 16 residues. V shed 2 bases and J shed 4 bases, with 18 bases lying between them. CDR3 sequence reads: CASSFVRVGRGTEAFF. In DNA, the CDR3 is TGCGCCAGCAGCTTCGTCAGGGTTGGACGGGGCACTGAAGCTTTCTTT.

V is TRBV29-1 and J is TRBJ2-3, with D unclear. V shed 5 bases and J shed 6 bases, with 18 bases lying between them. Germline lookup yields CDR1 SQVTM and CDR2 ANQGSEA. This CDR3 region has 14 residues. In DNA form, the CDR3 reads TGCAGCGTTAAATCGGGTAACGTCTTGGATACGCAGTATTTT. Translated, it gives CSVKSGNVLDTQYF.

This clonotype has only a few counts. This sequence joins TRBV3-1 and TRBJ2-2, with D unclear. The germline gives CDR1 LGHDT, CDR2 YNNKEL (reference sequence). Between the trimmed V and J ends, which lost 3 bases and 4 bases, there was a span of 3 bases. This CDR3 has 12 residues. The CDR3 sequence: CASSQATGELFF. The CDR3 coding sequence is TGTGCCAGCAGCCAGGCCACCGGGGAGCTGTTTTTT.

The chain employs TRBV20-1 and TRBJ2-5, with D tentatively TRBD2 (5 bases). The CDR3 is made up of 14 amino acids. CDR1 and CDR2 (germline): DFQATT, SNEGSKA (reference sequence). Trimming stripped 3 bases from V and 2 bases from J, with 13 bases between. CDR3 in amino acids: CSARLAGWQETQYF. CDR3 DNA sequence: TGCAGTGCTAGGCTGGCGGGTTGGCAAGAGACCCAGTACTTC.

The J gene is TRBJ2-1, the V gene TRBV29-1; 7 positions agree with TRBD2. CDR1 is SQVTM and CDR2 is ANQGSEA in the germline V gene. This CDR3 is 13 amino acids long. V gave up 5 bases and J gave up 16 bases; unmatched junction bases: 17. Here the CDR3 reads CSVMAGRVGGGFF. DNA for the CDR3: TGCAGCGTTATGGCAGGGAGGGTCGGCGGTGGATTCTTC.